This TCR beta chain was sequenced for a study of shared clonotypes between healthy human individuals (dated by TCRdb to 2018 to 2021). In the study overall: A few men and two women, aged 18 to 49 years, made up the cohort. To estimate repertoire size and how much clonotypes are shared between individuals, the study performed deep sequencing of blood TCR repertoires from about five healthy adults. Leukapheresis yielded between about 0.94 and 8.9 billion PBMCs per donor. Libraries were prepared and TCR repertoires were sequenced by different laboratories using diverse techniques, in order to increase sequencing depth and limit assay-specific biases. For each donor, CD4 naive and CD4 memory were each given three plates, CD8 naive was given two plates, and CD8 memory was given one plate.

As regards this clone: The antigen it recognizes is unknown. No quality values exist for individual bases; no much larger clone is one base distant.

TCR CDR3 regions were amplified from genomic DNA by multiplex PCR using the deep immunoSEQ assay. Extracted genomic DNA from each cell subset was spread evenly across all wells of several immunoSEQ 96-well plates, with each plate serving as a replicate. For sorted subsets, each replicate PCR was loaded with approximately 0.2 ug genomic DNA, equivalent to 30,000 to 35,000 T cell genomes. The purified libraries were quantified using a Qubit 3.0 fluorometer, sized with a Bioanalyzer 2100, and then quantified again using the KAPA Library Quantification kit. Every immunoSEQ 96-well plate was sequenced on a separate single-read 150-cycle Illumina NextSeq 550 flow cell. The original methods were these. The immunoSEQ output contained only junctional sequences without quality scores, so filtering could not match that applied to full-length reads. Sequences were annotated with PyIR, a Python wrapper for IgBLAST v1.9, and V/J genes and CDR3 were assigned using IMGT germline references. Reads were removed for weak V/J assignments (E-value above 1e-6), missing CDR3, stop codons, out-of-frame junctions, or ambiguous translated residues. A V3J clonotype was defined by an identical inferred V gene, J gene, and CDR3 amino acid sequence. The percentage overlap between two repertoires was calculated by dividing the number of shared unique clonotypes by the size of the smaller repertoire. Repertoire richness was assessed with RTK rarefaction, the Chao1 estimator, and Recon v2.1 estimates of unobserved clonotypes. OLGA was used to compute generation probabilities for all TCRbeta clonotypes that the gDNA method yielded from several donors. Not all clones reach the TCRdb copy of this immuneACCESS table, which keeps in-frame sequences only. Checked studies attribute under half of the gap to unresolved V genes and leave the rest unexplained. V and J calls plus clone size are reproduced from that table; the DNA served to infer D and trimming. Across this sample there are roughly 2,500,000 clones, with under 95% seen only once. The ten largest clones take up approximately 0.36% of the sample.

The donors were healthy, HIV-negative adults who had no recently reported acute infections or vaccinations. Every donor was a Caucasian adult residing in Nashville, Tennessee, USA. CD4+ T cells were enriched by magnetic negative selection, after which naive cells were positively selected on CD45RA and the negative fraction was taken as the memory subset. Blood was collected by leukapheresis, and PBMCs were isolated by Ficoll-Histopaque density gradient centrifugation and then cryopreserved in liquid nitrogen vapor phase. Analytical flow cytometry was used to check the purity and quantity of each magnetically sorted T cell population. Genomic DNA was isolated from each sorted fraction and quantified by UV absorbance on a Nanodrop 2000c. V and J are truncated by 1 base and 2 bases respectively, leaving an intervening sequence of 9 bases. The germline V gene (reference sequence) supplies CDR1 WNHNN and CDR2 SYGVQD. From the cysteine up to the phenylalanine, the CDR3 has a length of 14 residues. Only the CDR3 DNA stays, 42 bases, in frame from base 1.

Overall results and qualifications from the work: When a few donors were compared, the shared fraction of clonotypes was about 5% for naive CD4, about 4% for naive CD8, more than 2% for memory CD4, and 0.35% to 0.5% for memory CD8. Even with the large sequencing depth, rarefaction of the sorted-subset datasets indicated that sequencing was incomplete. Pairwise subsampling indicated that sequencing depth was expected to affect the degree of clonotype sharing among donors. Compared with non-shared clonotypes, the clonotypes found in all four sorted-subset donors had higher generation probabilities. Sampling was limited to blood, and TCR repertoires in tissue likely differ from TCR repertoires in blood. Larger estimated clonotype richness was generally found for naive subsets than for memory subsets. The small number of donors limited the genetic and exposure-history diversity represented.

This receptor was identified in a man between 18 and 35 years old in good health. Some clones in this sample may be carry-over from other donors' samples. The sample was naive CD4+ T cells from PBMCs. Sample cell subset or site, as interpreted from the label and publication: CD45RA+ positively selected. The chain is assembled from TRBV10-1 and TRBJ2-7, with no confident D gene call. The bases are TGCGCCAGCAGTGAGTTGGGCTTAACCTACGAGCAGTACTTC. Its protein reads: CASSELGLTYEQYF.